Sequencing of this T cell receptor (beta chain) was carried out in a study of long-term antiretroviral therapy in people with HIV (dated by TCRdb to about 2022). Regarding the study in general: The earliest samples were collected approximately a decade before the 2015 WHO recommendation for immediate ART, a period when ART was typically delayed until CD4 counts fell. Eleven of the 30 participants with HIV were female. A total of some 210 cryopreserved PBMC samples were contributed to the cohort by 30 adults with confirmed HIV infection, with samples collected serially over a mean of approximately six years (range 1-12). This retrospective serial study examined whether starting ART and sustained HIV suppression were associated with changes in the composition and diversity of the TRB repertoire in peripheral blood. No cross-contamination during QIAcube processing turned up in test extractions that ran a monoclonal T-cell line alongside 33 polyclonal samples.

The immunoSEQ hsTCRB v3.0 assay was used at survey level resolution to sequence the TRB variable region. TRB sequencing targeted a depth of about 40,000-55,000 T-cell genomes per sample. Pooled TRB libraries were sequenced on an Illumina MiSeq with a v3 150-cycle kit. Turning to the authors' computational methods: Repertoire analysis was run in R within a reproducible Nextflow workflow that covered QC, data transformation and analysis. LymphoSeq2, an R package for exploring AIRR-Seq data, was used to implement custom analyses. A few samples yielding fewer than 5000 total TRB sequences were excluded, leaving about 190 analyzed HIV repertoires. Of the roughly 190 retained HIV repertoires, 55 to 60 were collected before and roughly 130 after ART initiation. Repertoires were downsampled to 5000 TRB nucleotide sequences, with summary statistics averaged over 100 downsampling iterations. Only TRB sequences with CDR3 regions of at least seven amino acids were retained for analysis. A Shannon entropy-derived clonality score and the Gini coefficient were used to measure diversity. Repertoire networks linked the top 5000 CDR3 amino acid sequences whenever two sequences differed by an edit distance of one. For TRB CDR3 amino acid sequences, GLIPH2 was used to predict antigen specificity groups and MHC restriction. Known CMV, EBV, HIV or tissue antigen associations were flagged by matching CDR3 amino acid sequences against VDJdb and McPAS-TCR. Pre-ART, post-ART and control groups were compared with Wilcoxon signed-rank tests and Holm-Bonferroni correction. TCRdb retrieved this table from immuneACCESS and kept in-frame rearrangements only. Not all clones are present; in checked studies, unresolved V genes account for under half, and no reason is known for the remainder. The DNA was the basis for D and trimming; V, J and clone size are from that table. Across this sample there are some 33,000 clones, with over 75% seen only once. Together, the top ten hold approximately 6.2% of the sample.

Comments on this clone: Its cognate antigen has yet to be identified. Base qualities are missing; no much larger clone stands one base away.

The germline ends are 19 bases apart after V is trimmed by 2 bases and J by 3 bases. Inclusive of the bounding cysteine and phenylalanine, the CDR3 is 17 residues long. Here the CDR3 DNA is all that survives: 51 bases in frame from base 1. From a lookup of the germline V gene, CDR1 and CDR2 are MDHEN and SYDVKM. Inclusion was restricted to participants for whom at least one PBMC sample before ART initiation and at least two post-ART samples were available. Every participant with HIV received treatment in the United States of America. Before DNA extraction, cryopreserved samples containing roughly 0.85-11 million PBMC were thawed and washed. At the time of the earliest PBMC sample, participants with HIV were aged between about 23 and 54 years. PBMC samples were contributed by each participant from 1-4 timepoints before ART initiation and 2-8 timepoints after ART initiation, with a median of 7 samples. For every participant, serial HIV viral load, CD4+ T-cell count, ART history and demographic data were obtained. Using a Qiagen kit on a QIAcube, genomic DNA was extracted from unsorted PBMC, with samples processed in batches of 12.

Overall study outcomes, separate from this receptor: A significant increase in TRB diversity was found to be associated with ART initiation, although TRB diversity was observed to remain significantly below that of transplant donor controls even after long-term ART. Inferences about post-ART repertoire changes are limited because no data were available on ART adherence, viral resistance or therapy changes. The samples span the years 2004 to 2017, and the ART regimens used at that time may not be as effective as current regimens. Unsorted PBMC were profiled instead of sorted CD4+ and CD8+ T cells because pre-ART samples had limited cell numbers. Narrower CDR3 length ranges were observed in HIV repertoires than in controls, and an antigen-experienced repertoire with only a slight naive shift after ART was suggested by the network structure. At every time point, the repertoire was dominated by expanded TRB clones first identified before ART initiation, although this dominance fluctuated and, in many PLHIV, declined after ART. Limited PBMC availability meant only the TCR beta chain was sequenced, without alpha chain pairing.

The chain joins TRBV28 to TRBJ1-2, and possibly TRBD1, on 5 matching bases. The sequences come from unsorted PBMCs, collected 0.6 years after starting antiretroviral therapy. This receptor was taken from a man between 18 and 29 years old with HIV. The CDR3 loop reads CASSLQGAKGKDYGYTF. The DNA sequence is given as TGTGCCAGCAGTTTACAGGGTGCAAAGGGAAAGGACTATGGCTACACCTTC.